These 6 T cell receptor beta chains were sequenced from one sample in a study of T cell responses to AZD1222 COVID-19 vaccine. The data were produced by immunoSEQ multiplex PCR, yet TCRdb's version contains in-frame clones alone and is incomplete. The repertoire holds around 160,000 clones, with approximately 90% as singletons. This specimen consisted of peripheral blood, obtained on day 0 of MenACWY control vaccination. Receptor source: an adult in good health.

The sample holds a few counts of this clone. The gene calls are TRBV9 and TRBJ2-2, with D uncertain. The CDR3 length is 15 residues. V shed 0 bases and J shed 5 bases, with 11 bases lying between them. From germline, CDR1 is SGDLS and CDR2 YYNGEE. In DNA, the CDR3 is TGTGCCAGCAGCGTAGGAGGCCTGACTACCGGGGAGCTGTTTTTT. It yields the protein CASSVGGLTTGELFF.

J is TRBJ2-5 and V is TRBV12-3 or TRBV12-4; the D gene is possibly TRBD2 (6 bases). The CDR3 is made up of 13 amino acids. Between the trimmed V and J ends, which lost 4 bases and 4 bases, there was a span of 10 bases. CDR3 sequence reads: CASSWRDRETQYF. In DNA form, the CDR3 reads TGTGCCAGCAGTTGGAGGGACCGAGAGACCCAGTACTTC.

The CDR3 spells CASSQDRLAGAYNEQFF. CDR3 DNA: TGCGCCAGCAGCCAAGATCGGTTGGCAGGGGCTTACAATGAGCAGTTCTTC. The V call is TRBV4-1, the J call TRBJ2-1; a possible D gene is TRBD1 (6 bases). The CDR3 contains 17 residues. Trimming removed 0 bases from V and 4 bases from J, with 16 bases in between. Germline CDR1 and CDR2: MGHRA and YSYEKL.

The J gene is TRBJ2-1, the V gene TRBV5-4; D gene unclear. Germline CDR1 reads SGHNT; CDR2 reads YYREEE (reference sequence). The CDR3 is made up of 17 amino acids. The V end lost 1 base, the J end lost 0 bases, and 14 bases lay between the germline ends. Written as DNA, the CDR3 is TGTGCCAGCAGCTTGTTCGGAGCGCGCAGCTCCTACAATGAGCAGTTCTTC. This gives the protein CASSLFGARSSYNEQFF.

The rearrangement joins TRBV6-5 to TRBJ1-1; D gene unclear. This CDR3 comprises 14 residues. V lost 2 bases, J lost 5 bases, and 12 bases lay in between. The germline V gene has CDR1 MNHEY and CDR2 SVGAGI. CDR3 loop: CASSYPDGLTEAFF. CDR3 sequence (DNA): TGTGCCAGCAGTTACCCGGACGGACTGACTGAAGCTTTCTTT.

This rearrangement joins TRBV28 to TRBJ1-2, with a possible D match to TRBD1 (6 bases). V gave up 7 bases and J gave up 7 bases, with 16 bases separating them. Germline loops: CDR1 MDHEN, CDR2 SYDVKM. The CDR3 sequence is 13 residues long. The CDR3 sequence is CASTPGGRGGYTF. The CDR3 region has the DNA TGTGCCAGCACCCCGGGGGGGCGAGGTGGCTACACCTTC.